These 6 T cell receptor beta chains originate from one sample sequenced in a study of blood T cell repertoires in COVID-19. Assay used: immunoSEQ multiplex PCR; TCRdb lists only in-frame clones, some missing. The data hold fewer than 250,000 clones, with nearly 90% observed a single time. Sequencing was carried out using PBMCs or T cells enriched from blood (not recorded which). The origin of the receptors is a man aged 25-45 years who had been exposed to COVID-19.

The rearrangement links TRBV5-4 to TRBJ1-6, with TRBD1 matching over 8 bases. The CDR3 loop spans 17 amino acids. The germline CDR1 and CDR2 sequences are SGHNT and YYREEE (reference sequence). Trimming cost V 3 bases and J 2 bases; bases outside gene matches: 7. This CDR3 is CASSSRTGWPYNSPLHF. CDR3 DNA: TGTGCCAGCAGCTCCCGGACAGGGTGGCCCTATAATTCACCCCTCCACTTT.

This chain joins TRBV7-6 and TRBJ1-5; D unresolved. The germline CDR1 and CDR2 sequences are SGHVS and FNYEAQ. The CDR3 is 15 residues long. Trimming shortened V by 3 bases and J by 0 bases, and 9 bases separated the two germline ends. The chain's CDR3 is CASSLEAYSNQPQHF. The CDR3 bases are TGTGCCAGCAGCTTGGAGGCGTATAGCAATCAGCCCCAGCATTTT.

The chain combines TRBV7-2 with TRBJ2-5, with TRBD2 identical over 7 bases. With V trimmed by 3 bases and J by 4 bases, 5 bases remained unmatched. The CDR3 contains 14 residues. Germline assignment: CDR1 SGHTA and CDR2 FQGNSA. The CDR3 DNA reads as TGTGCCAGCAGCTTTCTCCCGGGGGGAGAGACCCAGTACTTC. This sequence encodes CASSFLPGGETQYF. The full variable domain, completed using reference TRBV7-2 and TRBJ2-5, is GAGVSQSPSNKVTEKGKDVELRCDPISGHTALYWYRQSLGQGLEFLIYFQGNSAPDKSGLPSDRFSAERTGGSVSTLTIQRTQQEDSAVYLCASSFLPGGETQYFGPGTRLLVL.

The rearrangement uses TRBV11-2 and TRBJ2-1; possibly TRBD1 for D (6 bases). V was pared by 1 base and J by 5 bases, with 15 bases between. Germline V gives CDR1 SGHAT, CDR2 FQNNGV. This CDR3 spans 16 amino acids. The CDR3 is CASSLGGLINNNEQFF. Here the CDR3 DNA reads TGTGCCAGCAGCTTAGGGGGGCTGATAAACAACAATGAGCAGTTCTTC.

The chain carries TRBV6-4 and TRBJ2-3, with 10 bases aligning to TRBD2. Germline V CDR1 and CDR2: MRHNA, SNTAGT. The J segment lost 3 bases and the V segment lost 0 bases, leaving 3 bases of the junction unmatched. There are 16 residues in the CDR3. CDR3 sequence: CASSDSSGGGTDTQYF. In DNA, the CDR3 is TGTGCCAGCAGTGACTCCAGCGGGGGGGGGACAGATACGCAGTATTTT.

This sequence joins TRBV4-1 and TRBJ1-6; D call uncertain. The V end was cut by 4 bases, the J end by 7 bases, with 8 bases between. This CDR3 comprises 13 residues. Germline V gene sequence: CDR1 MGHRA, CDR2 YSYEKL. DNA for the CDR3: TGCGCCAGCAGCCGGGAGGCGAATTCACCCCTCCACTTT. Encoded protein: CASSREANSPLHF.